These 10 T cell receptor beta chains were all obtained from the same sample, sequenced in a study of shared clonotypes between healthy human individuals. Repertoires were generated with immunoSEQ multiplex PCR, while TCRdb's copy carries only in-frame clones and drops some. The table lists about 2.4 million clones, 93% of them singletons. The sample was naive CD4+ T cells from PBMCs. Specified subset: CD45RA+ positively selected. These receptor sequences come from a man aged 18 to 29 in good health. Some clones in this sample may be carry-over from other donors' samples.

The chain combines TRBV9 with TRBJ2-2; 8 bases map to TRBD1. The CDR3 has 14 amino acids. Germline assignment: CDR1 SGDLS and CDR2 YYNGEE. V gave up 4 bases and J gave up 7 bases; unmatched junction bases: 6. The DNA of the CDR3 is TGTGCCAGCAGCAGGGCAGGGGGCGTCGGGGAGCTGTTTTTT. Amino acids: CASSRAGGVGELFF. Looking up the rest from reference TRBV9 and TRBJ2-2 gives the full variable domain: DSGVTQTPKHLITATGQRVTLRCSPRSGDLSVYWYQQSLDQGLQFLIQYYNGEERAKGNILERFSAQQFPDLHSELNLSSLELGDSALYFCASSRAGGVGELFFGEGSRLTVL.

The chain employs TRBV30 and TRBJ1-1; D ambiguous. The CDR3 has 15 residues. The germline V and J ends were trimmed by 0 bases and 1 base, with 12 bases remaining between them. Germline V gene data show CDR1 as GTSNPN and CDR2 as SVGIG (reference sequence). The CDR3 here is CAWSVLGDGNTEAFF. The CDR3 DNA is TGTGCCTGGAGTGTACTAGGAGACGGGAACACTGAAGCTTTCTTT. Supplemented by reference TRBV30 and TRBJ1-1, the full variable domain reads SQTIHQWPATLVQPVGSPLSLECTVEGTSNPNLYWYRQAAGRGLQLLFYSVGIGQISSEVPQNLSASRPQDRQFILSSKKLLLSDSGFYLCAWSVLGDGNTEAFFGQGTRLTVV.

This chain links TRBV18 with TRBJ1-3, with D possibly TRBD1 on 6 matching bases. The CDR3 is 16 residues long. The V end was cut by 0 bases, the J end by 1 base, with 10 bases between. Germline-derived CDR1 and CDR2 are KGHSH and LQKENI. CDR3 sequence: CASSPPMQGSGNTIYF. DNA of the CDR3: TGTGCCAGCTCACCACCGATGCAGGGGTCTGGAAACACCATATATTTT.

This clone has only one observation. The CDR3 protein is CASSSEPSSEQYF. CDR3 sequence (DNA): TGCGCCAGCAGCTCTGAACCTAGCTCAGAGCAGTACTTC. The chain is built from TRBV5-1 and TRBJ2-7, with a tentative D call TRBD2 (5 bases). Germline V gene lookup returns CDR1 SGHRS and CDR2 YFSETQ. The V end was cut by 3 bases, the J end by 7 bases, with 14 bases between. The CDR3 has 13 amino acids.

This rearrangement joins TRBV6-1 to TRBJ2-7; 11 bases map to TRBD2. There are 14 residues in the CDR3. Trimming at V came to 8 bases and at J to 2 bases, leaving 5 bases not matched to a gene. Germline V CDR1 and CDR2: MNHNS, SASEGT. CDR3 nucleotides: TGTGCCAGCGGTCGACTAGCGGGAACCTACGAGCAGTACTTC. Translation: CASGRLAGTYEQYF.

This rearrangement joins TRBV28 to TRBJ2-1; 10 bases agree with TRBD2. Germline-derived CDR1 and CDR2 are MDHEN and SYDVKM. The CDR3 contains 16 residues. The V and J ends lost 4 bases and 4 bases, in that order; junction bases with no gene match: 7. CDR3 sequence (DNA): TGTGCCAGCAGTTCCCCGGGACTAGCGACGTACAATGAGCAGTTCTTC. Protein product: CASSSPGLATYNEQFF.

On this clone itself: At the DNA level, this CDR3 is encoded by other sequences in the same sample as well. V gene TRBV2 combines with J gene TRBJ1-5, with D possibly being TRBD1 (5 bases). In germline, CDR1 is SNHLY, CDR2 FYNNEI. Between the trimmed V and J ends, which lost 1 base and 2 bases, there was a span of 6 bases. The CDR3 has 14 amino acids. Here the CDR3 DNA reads TGTGCCAGCAGTGAAGGCAGGGGCAATCAGCCCCAGCATTTT. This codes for CASSEGRGNQPQHF.

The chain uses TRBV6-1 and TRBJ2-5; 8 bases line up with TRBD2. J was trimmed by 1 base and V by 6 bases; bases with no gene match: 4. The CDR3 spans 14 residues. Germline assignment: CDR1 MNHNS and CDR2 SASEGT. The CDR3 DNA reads TGTGCCAGCAGAGGTACTAGCGGCCAAGAGACCCAGTACTTC. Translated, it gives CASRGTSGQETQYF.

The CDR3, as DNA: TGTGCCAGCAGTAATGTCGGTTCACCTGAAGCTTTCTTT. It yields the protein CASSNVGSPEAFF. The chain employs TRBV2 and TRBJ1-1, with D unresolved. Germline V gives CDR1 SNHLY, CDR2 FYNNEI. The V end was cut by 5 bases, the J end by 6 bases, with 13 bases between. CDR3 length: 13 amino acids.

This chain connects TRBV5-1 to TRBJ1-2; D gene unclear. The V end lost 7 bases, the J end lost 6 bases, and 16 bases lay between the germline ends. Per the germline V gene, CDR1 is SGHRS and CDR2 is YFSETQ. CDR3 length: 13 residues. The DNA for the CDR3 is TGCGCCAGCGTCGGAGACAATGAGCATGGCTACACCTTC. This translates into CASVGDNEHGYTF.